This T cell receptor beta chain was captured by sequencing in a study of shared clonotypes between healthy human individuals (TCRdb year 2020). In terms of the full investigation: The cohort included a few men and two women between 18 and 49 years of age. For each donor, three plates each were used for CD4 naive and CD4 memory, two plates were used for CD8 naive, and one plate was used for CD8 memory. To estimate repertoire size and how much clonotype sharing occurs between individuals, the study deeply sequenced the blood TCR repertoires of about five healthy adults. To increase sequencing depth and limit assay-specific biases, TCR repertoire library preparation and sequencing were carried out by different laboratories using diverse techniques. Each donor's leukapheresis produced roughly between roughly 0.9 and 9 billion PBMCs. What the study reported, not specific to this receptor: Rarefaction of sorted-subset datasets indicated incomplete sequencing despite the large sequencing depth. Sampling was restricted to blood, and TCR repertoires in tissue are likely to differ from TCR repertoires in blood. Larger estimated clonotype richness was generally found for naive subsets than for memory subsets. Pairwise subsampling indicated that sequencing depth was expected to affect the degree of clonotype sharing among donors. When several donors were compared, the shared fraction of clonotypes was roughly 5% for naive CD4, 3.5% for naive CD8, 2% to 2.5% for memory CD4, and 0.3% to 0.5% for memory CD8. Because the study included only a small number of donors, the genetic and exposure-history diversity represented was limited. Clonotypes shared by all four sorted-subset donors showed higher generation probabilities than non-shared clonotypes.

The trim is 4 bases for V and 2 bases for J, with a gap of 12 bases between the germline ends. Reading the germline V gene gives CDR1 SGHRS and CDR2 YFSETQ. Including the terminal cysteine and phenylalanine, the CDR3 comprises 14 residues. Kept here is only the CDR3 DNA, which spans 42 bases and is read in frame from base 1. About this clone itself: Its binding antigen is unknown. Base-call qualities are not available, and no considerably larger clone is one nucleotide away.

TCR CDR3 regions were amplified from genomic DNA by multiplex PCR using the deep immunoSEQ assay. Extracted genomic DNA from each cell subset was spread evenly across all wells of several immunoSEQ 96-well plates, with each plate serving as a replicate. Each replicate PCR for sorted subsets received about 0.2 ug genomic DNA, equal to about 30,000 T cell genomes. Purified libraries were quantified with a Qubit 3.0 fluorometer, sized on a Bioanalyzer 2100, and re-quantified with the KAPA Library Quantification kit. A separate single-read 150-cycle Illumina NextSeq 550 flow cell was used to sequence each immunoSEQ 96-well plate. The source study handled its data this way. Because the immunoSEQ output included only junctional sequences and no quality scores, the filtering could not be the same as the filtering used for full-length reads. To assign V/J genes and CDR3, sequences were annotated against IMGT germline references using PyIR, a Python wrapper for IgBLAST v1.9. Reads with weak V/J assignments (E-value above 1e-6), missing CDR3, stop codons, out-of-frame junctions, or ambiguous translated residues were removed. V3J clonotypes were defined as sequences sharing an identical inferred V gene, J gene, and CDR3 amino acid sequence. To compute the percentage overlap between repertoires, the number of shared unique clonotypes was divided by the size of the smaller repertoire. RTK rarefaction, the Chao1 estimator, and Recon v2.1 estimates of unobserved clonotypes were used to assess repertoire richness. Generation probabilities for all TCRbeta clonotypes obtained by the gDNA method from several donors were computed using OLGA. Held by TCRdb, this immuneACCESS table contains in-frame sequences only and omits some clones. Under half of the omission traces to an unresolved V gene where checked; the cause of the rest is unknown. The D gene and trimming were derived from the DNA, and the V and J assignments and clone size from that table. The sample data list 1.5 million to 2.5 million clones, and about 95% of these were observed just once. The ten largest clones represent 0.95% to 1.5% of the sample.

CD8 naive samples were obtained by positive selection for CCR7 among CD45RO-negative cells, yielding a CD45RA+CCR7+ population from which TemRA cells were excluded. The donors were healthy, HIV-negative adults with no recently reported acute infections or vaccinations. All donors were Caucasian adults living in Nashville, Tennessee, USA. After blood collection by leukapheresis, PBMCs were isolated using Ficoll-Histopaque density gradient centrifugation and then cryopreserved in the vapor phase of liquid nitrogen. Analytical flow cytometry was used to check the purity and quantity of each magnetically sorted T cell population. From each sorted fraction, genomic DNA was isolated and quantified by UV absorbance on a Nanodrop 2000c.

The clonotype was recovered from a man aged 18 to 35 in good health. Sequenced: naive CD8+ T cells sorted from blood. Explained via the paper, the cell subset or site label denotes: CD45RA+CCR7+. This sequence uses TRBV5-1 and TRBJ1-2; perhaps TRBD1 is the D gene, with 5 bases matching. The CDR3 is CASSPGRGNYGYTF. The nucleotide sequence reads TGCGCCAGCAGCCCCGGACGGGGGAACTATGGCTACACCTTC.